Listed here is a single T cell receptor (beta chain). Its specificity is unknown. The CDR3 contains 13 residues. V was clipped by 11 bases and J by 8 bases, with 18 bases between them. The V gene's germline CDR1 is MNHNS and CDR2 SASEGT. Profiled with immunoSEQ multiplex PCR; TCRdb holds only in-frame clones, not every one. The table includes approximately 80,000 clones, about nine tenths detected once. These data come from a study of T cell responses to AZD1222 COVID-19 vaccine. As for the study in general: The analysis combined second doses at about 4 or about 12 weeks. Study-wide results and limits: In a largely white British group with more females than males, clonal diversity was possibly underestimated. Only a handful of individuals given AZD1222 were seropositive at baseline.

The V call is TRBV6-1, the J call TRBJ1-4; D is possibly TRBD1 (5 bases). This clonotype originated in an adult in good health. Material: peripheral blood, obtained on day 0 of AZD1222 vaccination. CDR3 protein: CASTRGEWEKLFF. CDR3 coding DNA: TGTGCCTCCACCCGGGGGGAGTGGGAAAAACTGTTTTTT.